This is a list of T cell receptor beta chains from one sample in a study of blood T cell repertoires in COVID-19. Method: immunoSEQ multiplex PCR; TCRdb's copy keeps in-frame clones and lacks some. The sample includes around 320,000 clones, approximately 85% of them seen just once. What was sequenced was peripheral blood. These receptors came from a human donor in a cohort sampled during active COVID-19. The CDR3 runs from the conserved cysteine through the conserved F or W. Each record gives: D gene, J gene, V gene, clone size, CDR3 protein, CDR3 DNA. The D gene is left open where the match is weak. Expanded clones are given a class, and other clones once, few, many or no size at all.

>NA|TRBJ1-3|TRBV27|NA
CASSLRGTGNTIYF
TGTGCCAGCAGTTTAAGGGGAACTGGAAACACCATATATTTT
>NA|TRBJ2-7|TRBV9|NA
CASSVQGGSYEQYF
TGTGCCAGCAGCGTACAGGGGGGATCCTACGAGCAGTACTTC
>TRBD1|TRBJ2-7|TRBV25-1|NA
CASSEGQGTHEQYF
TGTGCCAGCAGTGAAGGACAGGGGACCCACGAGCAGTACTTC
>NA|TRBJ2-1|TRBV12-3/TRBV12-4|NA
CASSFQRDNEQFF
TGTGCCAGCAGTTTTCAGCGGGACAATGAGCAGTTCTTC
>TRBD2|TRBJ2-3|TRBV5-4|NA
CASSPGGLAGGGGTDTQYF
TGTGCCAGCAGCCCCGGAGGGCTAGCGGGGGGCGGGGGCACAGATACGCAGTATTTT
>NA|TRBJ2-2|TRBV19|NA
CASSDGGFGELFF
TGTGCCAGTAGCGACGGCGGGTTCGGGGAGCTGTTTTTT
>TRBD1|TRBJ1-1|TRBV2|NA
CASSPKQGSTEAFF
TGTGCCAGCAGTCCCAAACAGGGGAGCACTGAAGCTTTCTTT
>TRBD2|TRBJ2-5|TRBV5-4|NA
CASSSGLAGDKETQYF
TGTGCCAGCAGCTCCGGACTAGCGGGGGATAAAGAGACCCAGTACTTC
>NA|TRBJ1-3|TRBV7-9|NA
CASSPPGERNTIYF
TGTGCCAGCAGCCCTCCAGGGGAAAGAAACACCATATATTTT
>TRBD1|TRBJ2-7|TRBV5-6|NA
CASRLGQGSYEQYF
TGTGCCAGCAGACTAGGACAGGGATCCTACGAGCAGTACTTC
>TRBD2|TRBJ2-1|TRBV3-1/TRBV3-2|NA
CASSQVLGGGGSYNEQFF
TGTGCCAGCAGCCAAGTCCTCGGCGGGGGGGGCTCCTACAATGAGCAGTTCTTC
>NA|TRBJ1-4|TRBV5-1|NA
CASRQGATNEKLFF
TGCGCCAGCAGACAGGGTGCAACTAATGAAAAACTGTTTTTT
>NA|TRBJ2-1|TRBV30|NA
CAWSGGVPYYNEQFF
TGTGCCTGGAGTGGGGGCGTACCTTACTACAATGAGCAGTTCTTC
>NA|TRBJ2-1|TRBV4-2|NA
CASSQGRSQKSYNEQFF
TGTGCCAGCAGCCAGGGGCGCTCCCAAAAATCCTACAATGAGCAGTTCTTC
>NA|TRBJ2-5|TRBV7-6|NA
CASSDRETQYF
TGTGCCAGCAGCGATCGGGAGACCCAGTACTTC
>NA|TRBJ1-2|TRBV18|NA
CASSFGLEDGYTF
TGTGCCAGCTCATTCGGGCTGGAGGATGGCTACACCTTC
>TRBD1|TRBJ1-2|TRBV19|once
CASSTDRASNYGYTF
TGTGCCAGTAGTACCGACAGGGCCTCTAACTATGGCTACACCTTC
>NA|TRBJ1-3|TRBV4-1|NA
CASSFARPPGNTIYF
TGCGCCAGCAGCTTCGCCAGGCCGCCTGGAAACACCATATATTTT
>TRBD1|TRBJ1-5|TRBV12-5|NA
CASGPPTGISNQPQHF
TGTGCTAGTGGTCCTCCGACAGGGATAAGCAATCAGCCCCAGCATTTT
>NA|TRBJ2-3|TRBV19|NA
CASSSRASSTDTQYF
TGTGCCAGTAGTTCTAGAGCCTCGAGCACAGATACGCAGTATTTT
>TRBD1|TRBJ1-2|TRBV5-4|NA
CASSLGQGVFDGYTF
TGTGCCAGCAGCTTGGGACAGGGGGTTTTTGATGGCTACACCTTC
>TRBD2|TRBJ2-7|TRBV13|NA
CASSSGTRTREQYF
TGTGCCAGCAGCAGCGGGACTAGGACCCGCGAGCAGTACTTC
>TRBD1|TRBJ1-2|TRBV6-5|NA
CASSYSPAGGVYGYTF
TGTGCCAGCAGTTACTCTCCGGCAGGGGGAGTCTATGGCTACACCTTC
>NA|TRBJ1-1|TRBV27|NA
CASSPTAEGEAEAFF
TGTGCCAGCAGTCCCACCGCGGAGGGAGAAGCTGAAGCTTTCTTT
>TRBD1|TRBJ2-7|TRBV5-6|NA
CASSFGDRGYEQYF
TGTGCCAGCAGCTTTGGGGACAGGGGATACGAGCAGTACTTC
>NA|TRBJ1-1|TRBV30|NA
CALGGEVSMNTEAFF
TGTGCCCTGGGGGGGGAAGTTTCCATGAACACTGAAGCTTTCTTT
>NA|TRBJ2-5|TRBV29-1|NA
CSVEEDTVSETQYF
TGCAGCGTTGAAGAAGACACAGTCTCGGAGACCCAGTACTTC
>TRBD2|TRBJ2-1|TRBV25-1|NA
CASSGDYLSEQFF
TGTGCCAGCAGTGGGGACTACCTTTCTGAGCAGTTCTTC
>NA|TRBJ2-5|TRBV7-2|once
CASSLGTDFRETQYF
TGTGCCAGCAGCTTAGGCACTGATTTTAGAGAGACCCAGTACTTC
>NA|TRBJ1-2|TRBV24-1|NA
CATSDSGRGRGYGYTF
TGTGCCACCAGTGATTCCGGGCGGGGGAGAGGGTATGGCTACACCTTC
>TRBD2|TRBJ2-5|TRBV30|NA
CAWTFGTTETQYF
TGTGCCTGGACCTTCGGGACTACGGAGACCCAGTACTTC
>NA|TRBJ2-5|TRBV24-1|NA
CATSDPYRTQETQYF
TGTGCCACCAGTGACCCTTACAGAACCCAAGAGACCCAGTACTTC
>TRBD1|TRBJ2-2|TRBV6-5|few
CASSLGTEDTGELFF
TGTGCCAGCAGCCTCGGGACAGAGGATACCGGGGAGCTGTTTTTT
>NA|TRBJ1-2|TRBV7-8|NA
CASSLWGGEGIGYGYTF
TGTGCCAGCAGCCTCTGGGGTGGGGAGGGGATCGGCTATGGCTACACCTTC
>NA|TRBJ2-1|TRBV12-5|many
CASGLKLNYNEQFF
TGTGCTAGTGGTTTGAAGCTTAACTACAATGAGCAGTTCTTC
>NA|TRBJ1-5|TRBV19|NA
CASSISPTGNQPQHF
TGTGCCAGTAGTATAAGCCCCACAGGGAATCAGCCCCAGCATTTT
>TRBD1|TRBJ1-3|TRBV10-3|NA
CAITSEGANTIYF
TGTGCCATCACCTCTGAGGGGGCAAACACCATATATTTT
>NA|TRBJ2-5|TRBV30|NA
CAWSVLSKTQYF
TGTGCCTGGAGTGTACTCTCGAAGACCCAGTACTTC
>NA|TRBJ2-1|TRBV7-8|NA
CASSPKRQVGAFTDNEQFF
TGTGCCAGCAGCCCGAAGAGACAGGTAGGGGCTTTTACGGACAATGAGCAGTTCTTC
>TRBD1|TRBJ2-3|TRBV23-1|NA
CASSQRPGQKDTQYF
TGCGCCAGCAGTCAACGCCCGGGACAGAAGGATACGCAGTATTTT
>NA|TRBJ1-1|TRBV24-1|once
CATQGHKNTEAFF
TGTGCCACCCAGGGACACAAGAACACTGAAGCTTTCTTT
>TRBD2|TRBJ2-7|TRBV6-1|NA
CASSETGGAVHEQYF
TGTGCCAGCAGTGAAACGGGGGGGGCTGTTCACGAGCAGTACTTC
>NA|TRBJ1-2|TRBV18|many
CASSRGEANYGYTF
TGTGCCAGCTCACGGGGCGAAGCTAACTATGGCTACACCTTC
>NA|TRBJ1-5|TRBV15|NA
CATSRDKGKLIDQPQHF
TGTGCCACCAGCAGAGATAAGGGGAAGTTAATAGATCAGCCCCAGCATTTT
>NA|TRBJ1-5|TRBV6-5|NA
CASGLGASNQPQHF
TGTGCCAGCGGACTTGGAGCTAGCAATCAGCCCCAGCATTTT
>NA|TRBJ1-2|TRBV3-1/TRBV3-2|NA
CASSREFGGYTF
TGTGCCAGCAGCCGGGAGTTCGGTGGCTACACCTTC
>TRBD1|TRBJ2-7|TRBV9|NA
CASSPVGTASYEQYF
TGTGCCAGCAGCCCAGTAGGGACAGCGTCCTACGAGCAGTACTTC
>NA|TRBJ1-5|TRBV21-1|NA
CASSKGGRHRNQPQHF
TGTGCCAGCAGCAAAGGGGGCCGACATAGAAATCAGCCCCAGCATTTT
>TRBD2|TRBJ2-3|TRBV10-2|NA
CASNTGGPWSTDTQYF
TGCGCCAGCAACACGGGGGGGCCATGGAGTACAGATACGCAGTATTTT
>TRBD1|TRBJ2-1|TRBV25-1|NA
CASSNDRVLNEQFF
TGTGCCAGCAGTAACGACAGGGTATTGAATGAGCAGTTCTTC
>NA|TRBJ2-1|TRBV29-1|NA
CGCWQATYNEQFF
TGCGGGTGTTGGCAGGCCACCTACAATGAGCAGTTCTTC
>NA|TRBJ1-5|TRBV10-3|NA
CAISESGGEQPQHF
TGTGCCATCAGTGAGTCCGGGGGGGAACAGCCCCAGCATTTT
>NA|TRBJ2-3|TRBV5-5|NA
CASSRRGTTDTQYF
TGTGCCAGCAGCCGACGGGGGACCACAGATACGCAGTATTTT
>TRBD1|TRBJ2-7|TRBV5-6|NA
CASSPGQGSYEQYF
TGTGCCAGCAGCCCGGGACAGGGATCCTACGAGCAGTACTTC
>NA|TRBJ2-7|TRBV4-1|once
CASSQVSRVYEQYF
TGCGCCAGCAGCCAAGTTTCCCGGGTCTACGAGCAGTACTTC
>TRBD1|TRBJ1-2|TRBV7-9|few
CASSLEKGQGKGDGYTF
TGTGCCAGCAGCTTAGAGAAGGGACAGGGGAAAGGAGACGGCTACACCTTC
>TRBD2|TRBJ2-7|TRBV7-8|NA
CASSLGERGPPYEQYF
TGTGCCAGCAGCTTAGGCGAGCGGGGGCCCCCCTACGAGCAGTACTTC
>NA|TRBJ1-2|TRBV12-3/TRBV12-4|few
CASSFGQGYTF
TGTGCCAGCAGTTTCGGACAGGGCTACACCTTC
>NA|TRBJ1-1|TRBV7-3|NA
CASSAATGMNTEAFF
TGTGCCAGCAGCGCCGCGACAGGTATGAACACTGAAGCTTTCTTT